Listed here is a single TCR beta chain. Its antigen is undetermined. The junction shows a germline mismatch at one end, possibly a read error. The data originate from a study of CD8+CD57+ T cells in acquired aplastic anemia. Turning to the study itself: Mean read depth for CD4+ cells from healthy donors was 9.5 million to 13 million.

Genomic DNA provided the template from which TCR beta VDJ and CDR3 profiles were obtained. TCRdb re-called the reads through MiXCR, storing one row per CDR3 protein. The data hold under 200,000 distinct CDR3 sequences, with about 48% observed a single time. This CDR3 is built from 14 residues. In germline, CDR1 is SGHTA, CDR2 FQGTGA. Study-wide points: No significant difference in CD8+ Simpson's diversity was found between patients and controls.

The TCR was taken from a human donor in good health. The V and J genes are TRBV7-3 and TRBJ1-6; TRBD1 is a possible D gene (6 bases). The sequenced sample was sorted CD4+, CD8+, or CD8+CD57+ T cells (not recorded which) from PBMCs. The CDR3: CAGSAGQTNSPLHF. CDR3 DNA: TGTGCCGGCAGCGCCGGACAGACCAATTCACCCCTCCACTTT.